This T cell receptor (beta chain) emerged from a study of blood T cell repertoires in COVID-19. About the research overall: Sources were T cells, B-cell-depleted T cells, or PBMCs; the material itself was cDNA or gDNA.

Libraries were prepared by immunoSEQ multiplex PCR; TCRdb keeps only in-frame clonotypes and omits some of them. Of approximately 130,000 clones in the sample, about 74% were seen once. Germline V gene sequence: CDR1 GTSNPN, CDR2 SVGIG (reference sequence). The CDR3 runs to 8 residues. V was shortened by 7 bases and J by 6 bases, with 3 bases between the two germline ends. Input material: peripheral blood. The sequence came from a human donor in a cohort sampled during active COVID-19. The V and J genes are TRBV30 and TRBJ1-2, with D hard to call. CDR3 bases: TGTGCCTTAGATGGCTACACCTTC. Its protein is CALDGYTF.